The TCR beta chain described here comes from a study of regulatory T cells in long-lasting Graves disease (TCRdb year 2021). Background on the whole study: Persistent Graves' disease was defined as persistently positive TSH receptor autoantibodies together with antithyroid drug treatment for over 5 years. This study used TCR sequencing and RNA sequencing of peripheral blood to compare persistent Graves' disease patients against newly diagnosed Graves' disease patients. The study took place in China and was registered as a clinical trial. In the clinical cohort, patients with persistent Graves' disease had used antithyroid drugs for an average of about 9.4 years. A total of about 33 samples were covered by TCR sequencing, comprising approximately 13 persistent and about 20 newly diagnosed Graves' disease patients.

The receptor library was made with multiplex PCR. Instrument used: Illumina HiSeq 4000. To build TCR beta libraries, CDR3 regions were amplified by Arm-PCR using iRepertoire HTBI primers. Gel purification was performed on PCR products prior to sequencing. Turning to the authors' computational methods: Across samples, approximately 68 TRBV and 13 to 15 TRBJ segments were identified and used for gene usage analysis of CDR3 amino acid clonotypes. COPE and FqMerger were used to merge filtered high-quality paired reads into contigs. Contigs were aligned with BLAST to IMGT TRBV, TRBD and TRBJ reference genes, and CDR3 was defined per IMGT. Highly expanded clones were defined as clonotypes with a frequency above 0.1%. Repertoire diversity was measured by Shannon entropy, and V-J evenness by the Gini coefficient. Public clonotypes were defined as clonotypes shared by more than one individual. The public reads were run again by TCRdb, first through fastp at Q25 and then through MiXCR, and only productive beta chains were kept. Every distinct CDR3 protein forms one entry, paired with its most common genes and DNA. The V and J calls were determined by TCRdb, not by the authors. In all, the sample holds hundreds of thousands of distinct CDR3 sequences, and under 25% of those were seen once. Roughly 20% of the sample rests with the top ten.

Points the paper makes about the study in general: Only the TCR beta chain was sequenced and analyzed. As a limitation, the authors acknowledged that the small sample size may reduce accuracy. Only peripheral blood was studied, because thyroid tissue, the primary lesion, was inaccessible. A larger number of public clonotypes was shared among persistent patients (fewer than 3,000) than among newly diagnosed patients (roughly 1,000). Compared with newly diagnosed patients, patients with persistent Graves' disease had lower TCR Shannon entropy and fewer highly expanded clones, which suggests clonal expansion. TRBV28, TRBJ1-2 and TRBJ2-5 were preferentially used in persistent disease, while TRBV20-1 and TRBJ2-1 were favored in newly diagnosed disease.

The sample's time point label is to be understood as: persistent/refractory GD, antithyroid drugs over 5 years with positive TRAb. RNA was extracted from PBMCs in TRIzol for both TCR sequencing and RNA sequencing. Graves' disease was diagnosed according to American Thyroid Association guidelines. Patients were recruited from an endocrinology department in Xi'an, China. Each patient gave around 9.2 milliliters of peripheral blood, collected in an EDTA anticoagulant tube. Ficoll Paque Plus density gradient separation was used to isolate PBMCs, and no further T cell sorting was performed. An Agilent 2100 Bioanalyzer and agarose gel were used to check RNA quality, and a NanoDrop 2000 was used to measure RNA concentration. Concerning this clonotype: Its target antigen remains unknown. No per-base quality is available; no much larger clone lies one base away.

V drops 5 bases and J drops 8 bases, leaving 15 bases in between. CDR1 and CDR2 (SEHNR, FQNEAQ) derive from the germline V gene (reference sequence). Inclusive of the bounding cysteine and phenylalanine, the CDR3 is 13 residues long. Only the CDR3 DNA is retained, 39 bases long and in frame from the first base. This receptor chain uses TRBV7-9 and TRBJ1-2; matching of 5 bases hints at TRBD1 as the D gene. The source material was peripheral blood mononuclear cells (PBMCs), sampled when the disease was refractory, from a patient treated with antithyroid drugs. This receptor was identified in a female donor with Graves disease. The DNA reads as follows: TGTGCCAGCAGCCCCCCGTTAGGGGAAGGCTACACCTTC. The resulting protein is CASSPPLGEGYTF.